The 16 T cell receptor beta chains reported below all come from one sample, sequenced in a study of CD8+ T cells in alopecia areata. Treatment specified: oral pan-JAK inhibitor, 5-10 mg twice daily. Following extraction, RNA underwent reverse transcription to cDNA, which served as the sequencing template. The table came from immunoSEQ multiplex PCR; TCRdb's copy has only in-frame clones and leaves some out. The data show about 210,000 clones, about three fifths seen once. Sequences were derived from CD4+ T cells sorted from blood, sampled at week 4, from a patient treated with tofacitinib. These receptors originate from a human donor with alopecia areata.

This clone occurred a few times. The V gene is TRBV5-1, the J gene TRBJ2-6; D not certain. The V end was cut by 5 bases, the J end by 0 bases, with 6 bases between. Germline lookup yields CDR1 SGHRS and CDR2 YFSETQ. This CDR3 contains 14 residues. Here the CDR3 reads CASRPTSGANVLTF. CDR3 sequence (DNA): TGCGCCAGCAGACCCACCTCTGGGGCCAACGTCCTGACTTTC.

The table lists this clone with a count of one. The chain recombines TRBV2 with TRBJ2-7; TRBD1 matches at 11 bases. The CDR3 runs to 14 residues. Per germline, CDR1 SNHLY and CDR2 FYNNEI. Trimming took 9 bases from V and 4 from J; bases not matched to a gene: 8. The CDR3 sequence: CASRTGGPLYEQYF. CDR3 in DNA: TGTGCCAGTCGGACAGGGGGCCCCCTATACGAGCAGTACTTC.

The chain links TRBV7-2 to TRBJ2-6; unclear D gene. CDR1 SGHTA and CDR2 FQGNSA come from the germline V gene. V lost 0 bases and J 4 bases, leaving 13 bases between the germline ends. The CDR3 consists of 17 residues. In DNA form, the CDR3 reads TGTGCCAGCAGCTTAGCGGCAGGCCGCTTAGGGGCCAACGTCCTGACTTTC. Translating gives CASSLAAGRLGANVLTF.

The chain links TRBV7-2 to TRBJ2-3; 9 nucleotides match TRBD2. V dropped 7 bases and J dropped 4; count of bases not matched to a gene: 15. The CDR3 is 17 amino acids. CDR1 is SGHTA, CDR2 FQGNSA, per germline. CDR3 in amino acids: CASNLLGGGAQPDTQYF. The CDR3 DNA is TGTGCCAGCAACCTTTTGGGCGGGGGGGCCCAGCCAGATACGCAGTATTTT.

The chain combines TRBV5-4 with TRBJ2-5; D may be TRBD2 (5 bases). The germline gives CDR1 SGHNT, CDR2 YYREEE (reference sequence). The germline V and J ends were trimmed by 4 bases and 9 bases, with 19 bases remaining between them. The CDR3 runs to 14 residues. CDR3: CASSPSLEQRAQYF. DNA of the CDR3: TGTGCCAGCAGCCCTTCACTCGAACAGAGGGCCCAGTACTTC.

This sequence joins TRBV30 and TRBJ2-7; 9 nucleotides line up with TRBD1. The CDR3 is 14 amino acids. CDR1 and CDR2 (germline): GTSNPN, SVGIG (reference sequence). Losses at the gene ends were 5 bases for V and 3 bases for J; bases not matched to a gene: 8. The CDR3 sequence is CAWEPGQGFYEQYF. Written as DNA, the CDR3 is TGTGCCTGGGAACCGGGACAGGGTTTCTACGAGCAGTACTTC. The full variable domain, its missing parts supplied by reference TRBV30 and TRBJ2-7, is SQTIHQWPATLVQPVGSPLSLECTVEGTSNPNLYWYRQAAGRGLQLLFYSVGIGQISSEVPQNLSASRPQDRQFILSSKKLLLSDSGFYLCAWEPGQGFYEQYFGPGTRLTVT.

CDR3 in DNA: TGTGCCTGGAGTGAGGGGTCGCAGGGTCAGCCCCAGCATTTT. Its protein is CAWSEGSQGQPQHF. J is TRBJ1-5 and V is TRBV30; D may be TRBD1 (5 bases). Germline lookup yields CDR1 GTSNPN and CDR2 SVGIG (reference sequence). The ends were cut back, 1 base at V and 6 bases at J, with 13 bases in the middle. The CDR3 runs 14 residues. Supplemented by reference TRBV30 and TRBJ1-5, the full variable domain reads SQTIHQWPATLVQPVGSPLSLECTVEGTSNPNLYWYRQAAGRGLQLLFYSVGIGQISSEVPQNLSASRPQDRQFILSSKKLLLSDSGFYLCAWSEGSQGQPQHFGDGTRLSIL.

This rearrangement joins TRBV29-1 to TRBJ1-3; D might be TRBD1 (5 bases). The CDR3 length is 13 residues. Trimming removed 4 bases at V and 3 bases at J, with 10 bases between. Germline V CDR1 and CDR2: SQVTM, ANQGSEA. The CDR3 loop is CSVVFRDGNTIYF. DNA for the CDR3: TGCAGCGTTGTGTTCAGGGATGGAAACACCATATATTTT.

The rearrangement links TRBV29-1 to TRBJ1-1; D not resolved. Trimming shortened V by 5 bases and J by 1 base, and 11 bases separated the two germline ends. CDR3 size: 13 residues. Per the germline V gene, CDR1 is SQVTM and CDR2 is ANQGSEA. CDR3 amino acids: CSVSEQWNTEAFF. The DNA of the CDR3 is TGCAGCGTTTCAGAGCAATGGAACACTGAAGCTTTCTTT.

The V and J genes are TRBV7-9 and TRBJ2-2; no reliable D call. Germline V gene data show CDR1 as SEHNR and CDR2 as FQNEAQ (reference sequence). V was trimmed by 8 bases and J by 1 base, leaving 8 bases between them. This CDR3 contains 13 residues. CDR3 region: CASLSLNTGELFF. The CDR3 bases are TGTGCCAGCCTTAGTTTGAACACCGGGGAGCTGTTTTTT.

J is TRBJ2-3 and V is TRBV25-1; no clear D gene. The CDR3 runs 11 residues. Trimming took 1 base from V and 14 from J, leaving 10 bases between them. Germline CDR1 reads MGHDK; CDR2 reads SYGVNS. The CDR3 loop reads CASSEFGARYF. For the CDR3, the DNA is TGTGCCAGCAGTGAATTTGGCGCGCGGTATTTT.

The gene calls are TRBV15 and TRBJ1-6; weak D call: TRBD1 (5 bases). This CDR3 is 15 amino acids long. The V gene lost 3 bases and the J gene lost 4 bases, with 10 bases spanning the gap. Germline CDR1 and CDR2: LNHNV and YYDKDF (reference sequence). The CDR3 is CATSREGQYNSPLHF. CDR3 sequence (DNA): TGTGCCACCAGCAGGGAGGGGCAGTATAATTCACCCCTCCACTTT.

This clone was counted a few times. The rearrangement links TRBV15 to TRBJ1-1; 9 bases are shared with TRBD1. CDR3 size: 14 residues. V was clipped by 8 bases and J by 4 bases; unmatched bases: 8. Germline V gene sequence: CDR1 LNHNV, CDR2 YYDKDF (reference sequence). The CDR3 is CATGPGQGPTEAFF. In DNA, the CDR3 is TGTGCCACCGGCCCGGGACAGGGACCCACTGAAGCTTTCTTT.

The chain combines TRBV2 with TRBJ1-5, with D hard to call. The germline CDR1 and CDR2 sequences are SNHLY and FYNNEI. CDR3 length: 13 amino acids. Deletions cut 7 bases from V and 3 bases from J, with 10 bases between. The CDR3 DNA follows: TGTGCCAGCACAAGTAGTTTCAATCAGCCCCAGCATTTT. Its protein product is CASTSSFNQPQHF.

The gene calls are TRBV30 and TRBJ2-3, with D hard to call. Looked up from germline, CDR1 is GTSNPN and CDR2 is SVGIG (reference sequence). The CDR3 runs to 14 residues. Trimming shortened V by 2 bases and J by 0 bases, and 9 bases separated the two germline ends. The CDR3 loop reads CAWSRKGSTDTQYF. CDR3 nucleotide sequence: TGTGCCTGGAGTCGCAAGGGAAGCACAGATACGCAGTATTTT.

The rearrangement uses TRBV7-2 and TRBJ2-3; D unclear. The CDR3 spans 12 residues. Trimming left V 5 bases short and J 2 bases short, with 5 bases between. The germline V gene has CDR1 SGHTA and CDR2 FQGNSA. The CDR3 bases are TGTGCCAGCAGCACCACCACAGATACGCAGTATTTT. As protein: CASSTTTDTQYF.